This T cell receptor beta chain was recovered during a study of long-term antiretroviral therapy in people with HIV. Assay version v3.0 of immunoSEQ was used, and it was run at survey level. The repertoire was sequenced with immunoSEQ multiplex PCR; TCRdb's copy has only in-frame clones and lacks some. Here the sample spans about 18,000 clones, just over 75% being singletons. Notes on the study in general: CDR3 length ranges were narrower in HIV repertoires than in controls.

The CDR3 sequence is 14 residues long. The V end lost 5 bases, the J end lost 9 bases, and 17 bases lay between the germline ends. Germline V gene lookup returns CDR1 SGHTA and CDR2 FQGTGA. As concerns this clone: The antigen is undetermined.

The TCR sequence derives from a woman aged 50 to 65 with HIV. The chain is built from TRBV7-3 and TRBJ1-3; maybe TRBD1 (5 bases). The input for sequencing was unsorted PBMCs, taken 0.5 years before starting antiretroviral therapy. For the CDR3, the DNA is TGTGCCAGCAGCCCGACGGGTTTGGGGGGCACCATATATTTT. Its translation is CASSPTGLGGTIYF.